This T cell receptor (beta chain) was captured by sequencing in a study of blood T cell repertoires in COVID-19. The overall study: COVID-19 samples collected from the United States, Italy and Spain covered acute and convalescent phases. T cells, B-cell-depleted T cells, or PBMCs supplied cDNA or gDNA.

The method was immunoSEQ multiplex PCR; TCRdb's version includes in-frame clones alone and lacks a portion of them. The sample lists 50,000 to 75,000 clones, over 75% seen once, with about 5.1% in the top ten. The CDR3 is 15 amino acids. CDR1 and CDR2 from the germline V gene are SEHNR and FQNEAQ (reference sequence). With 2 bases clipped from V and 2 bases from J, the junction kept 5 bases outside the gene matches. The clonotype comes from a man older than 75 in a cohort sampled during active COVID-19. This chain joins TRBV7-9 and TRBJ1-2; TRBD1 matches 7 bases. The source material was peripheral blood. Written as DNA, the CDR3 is TGTGCCAGCAGCTTACAGGACAGGTCCAACTATGGCTACACCTTC. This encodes CASSLQDRSNYGYTF.